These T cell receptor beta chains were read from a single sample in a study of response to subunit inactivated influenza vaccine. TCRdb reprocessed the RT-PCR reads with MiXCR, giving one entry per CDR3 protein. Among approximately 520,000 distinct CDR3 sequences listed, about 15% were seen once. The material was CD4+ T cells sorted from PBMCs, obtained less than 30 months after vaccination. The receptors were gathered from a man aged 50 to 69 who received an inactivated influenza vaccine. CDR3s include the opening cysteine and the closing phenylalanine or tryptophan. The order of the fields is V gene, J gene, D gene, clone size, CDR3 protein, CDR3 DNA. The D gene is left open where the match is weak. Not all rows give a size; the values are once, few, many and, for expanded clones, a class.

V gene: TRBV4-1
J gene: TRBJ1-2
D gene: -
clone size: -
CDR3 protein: CASSPLQGNYGYTF
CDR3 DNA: TGCGCCAGCAGCCCCTTACAGGGTAACTATGGCTACACCTTC

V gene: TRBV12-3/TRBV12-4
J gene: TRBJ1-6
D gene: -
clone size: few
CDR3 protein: CASSYQDSPLHF
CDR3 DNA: TGTGCCAGCAGTTATCAAGACTCACCCCTCCACTTT

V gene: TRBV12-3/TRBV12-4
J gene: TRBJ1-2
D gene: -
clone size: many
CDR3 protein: CASSQTANYGYTF
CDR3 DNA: TGTGCCAGCAGTCAGACAGCCAACTATGGCTACACCTTC

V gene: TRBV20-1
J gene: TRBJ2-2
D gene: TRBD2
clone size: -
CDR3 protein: CSAYRGGANTGELFF
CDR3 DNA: TGCAGTGCTTACCGGGGGGGCGCGAACACCGGGGAGCTGTTTTTT

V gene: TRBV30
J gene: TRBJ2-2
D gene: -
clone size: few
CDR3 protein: CAWRRTGTGELFF
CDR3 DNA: TGTGCCTGGAGGAGAACGGGGACCGGGGAGCTGTTTTTT

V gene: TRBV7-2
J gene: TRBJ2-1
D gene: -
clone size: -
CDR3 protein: CASSLAVESYNEQFF
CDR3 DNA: TGTGCCAGCAGCTTAGCGGTGGAATCCTACAATGAGCAGTTCTTC

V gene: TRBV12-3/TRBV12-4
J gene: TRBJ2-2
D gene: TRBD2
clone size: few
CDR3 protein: CASSLTPSRGGFGELFF
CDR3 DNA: TGTGCCAGCAGTTTAACCCCCAGCCGGGGGGGCTTCGGGGAGCTGTTTTTT

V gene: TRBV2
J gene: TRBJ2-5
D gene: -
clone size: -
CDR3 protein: CASSELGAGQETQYF
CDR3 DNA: TGTGCCAGCAGTGAACTCGGTGCAGGGCAAGAGACCCAGTACTTC

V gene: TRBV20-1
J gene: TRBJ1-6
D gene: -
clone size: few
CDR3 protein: CSARDPLGDNSPLHF
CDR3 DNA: TGCAGTGCTAGAGATCCCCTGGGCGATAATTCACCCCTCCACTTT

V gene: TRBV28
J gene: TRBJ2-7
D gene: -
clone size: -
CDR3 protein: CASSMRGRREYEQYF
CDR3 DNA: TGTGCCAGCAGCATGAGGGGACGGAGGGAGTACGAGCAGTACTTC

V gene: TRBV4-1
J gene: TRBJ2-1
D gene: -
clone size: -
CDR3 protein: CASSQDLIGYKAGALYNEQFF
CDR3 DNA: TGCGCCAGCAGCCAAGATCTGATTGGTTATAAGGCGGGGGCACTCTACAATGAGCAGTTCTTC

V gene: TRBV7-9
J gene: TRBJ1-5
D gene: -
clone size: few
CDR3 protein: CASSLSSGDEPQHF
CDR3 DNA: TGTGCCAGCAGCTTATCCTCTGGGGACGAGCCCCAGCATTTT

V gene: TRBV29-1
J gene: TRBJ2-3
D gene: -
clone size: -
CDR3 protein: CSVQTGMKGTDTQYF
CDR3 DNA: TGCAGCGTTCAAACAGGGATGAAGGGCACAGATACGCAGTATTTT

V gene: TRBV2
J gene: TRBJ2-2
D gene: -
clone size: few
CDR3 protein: CASGIREELFF
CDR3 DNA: TGTGCCAGCGGTATTCGTGAGGAGCTGTTTTTT

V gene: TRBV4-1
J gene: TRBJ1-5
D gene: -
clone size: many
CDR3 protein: CASSQDWPGQNNQPQHF
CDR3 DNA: TGCGCCAGCAGCCAAGATTGGCCGGGACAAAATAATCAGCCCCAGCATTTT

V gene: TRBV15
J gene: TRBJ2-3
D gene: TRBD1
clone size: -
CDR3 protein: CATSGTGRFTDTQYF
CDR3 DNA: TGTGCCACCAGCGGGACAGGGCGTTTCACAGATACGCAGTATTTT

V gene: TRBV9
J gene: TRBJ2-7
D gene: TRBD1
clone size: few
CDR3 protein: CASSVITGITGGEQYF
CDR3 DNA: TGTGCCAGCAGCGTAATAACCGGGATCACAGGGGGCGAGCAGTACTTC

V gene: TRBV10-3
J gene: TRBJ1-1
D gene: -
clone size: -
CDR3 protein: CAISDSADANTEAFF
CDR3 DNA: TGTGCCATCAGTGACTCGGCAGATGCGAACACTGAAGCTTTCTTT

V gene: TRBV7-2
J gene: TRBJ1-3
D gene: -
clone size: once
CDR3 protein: CASSTTWGPGNTIYF
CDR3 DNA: TGTGCCAGCAGCACAACATGGGGTCCTGGAAACACCATATATTTT

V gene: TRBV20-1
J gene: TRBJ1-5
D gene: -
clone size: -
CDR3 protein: CSTTALNQPQHF
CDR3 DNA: TGCAGTACGACGGCCTTAAATCAGCCCCAGCATTTT

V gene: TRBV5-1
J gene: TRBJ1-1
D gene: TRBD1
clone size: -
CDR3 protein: CASSLQGPGEAFF
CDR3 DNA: TGCGCCAGCAGTTTACAGGGGCCGGGTGAAGCTTTCTTT

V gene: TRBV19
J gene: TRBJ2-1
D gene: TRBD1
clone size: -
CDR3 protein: CASNRRTGSYNEQFF
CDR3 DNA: TGTGCCAGTAACCGAAGGACAGGTTCCTACAATGAGCAGTTCTTC

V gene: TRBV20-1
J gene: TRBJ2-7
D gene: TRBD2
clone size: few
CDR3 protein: CSARDSGLYEQYF
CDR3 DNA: TGCAGTGCTAGAGATAGCGGGCTATACGAGCAGTACTTC

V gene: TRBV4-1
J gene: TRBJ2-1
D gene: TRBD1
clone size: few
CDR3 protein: CASSQDQGAYNEQFF
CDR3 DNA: TGCGCCAGCAGCCAAGACCAGGGGGCCTACAATGAGCAGTTCTTC

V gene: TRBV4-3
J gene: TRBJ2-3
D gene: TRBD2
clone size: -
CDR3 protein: CASSQVGFSGGRTDTQYF
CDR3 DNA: TGCGCCAGCAGCCAAGTGGGCTTTAGCGGGGGGCGGACAGATACGCAGTATTTT

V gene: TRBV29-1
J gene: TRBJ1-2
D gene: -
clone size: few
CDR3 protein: CSVAQAGRGYTF
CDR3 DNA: TGCAGCGTTGCTCAGGCCGGTCGCGGCTACACCTTC

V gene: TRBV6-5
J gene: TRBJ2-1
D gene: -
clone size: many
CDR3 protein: CASSYNYNEQFF
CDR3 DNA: TGTGCCAGCAGTTACAATTACAATGAGCAGTTCTTC

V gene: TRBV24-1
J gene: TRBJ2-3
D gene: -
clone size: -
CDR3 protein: CATSAVGDTQYF
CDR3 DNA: TGTGCCACCAGTGCGGTAGGAGATACGCAGTATTTT

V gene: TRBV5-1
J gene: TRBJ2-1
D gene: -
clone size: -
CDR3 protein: CASSPFDYNEQFF
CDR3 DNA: TGCGCCAGCAGCCCCTTCGACTACAATGAGCAGTTCTTC

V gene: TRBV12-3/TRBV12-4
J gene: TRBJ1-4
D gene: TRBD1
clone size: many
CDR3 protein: CASSINRGVNEKLFF
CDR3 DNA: TGTGCCAGCAGTATCAACAGGGGAGTGAATGAAAAACTGTTTTTT

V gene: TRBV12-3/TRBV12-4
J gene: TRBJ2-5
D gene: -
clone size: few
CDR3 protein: CASSFAGSETQYF
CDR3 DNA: TGTGCCAGCAGTTTTGCGGGGTCAGAGACCCAGTACTTC

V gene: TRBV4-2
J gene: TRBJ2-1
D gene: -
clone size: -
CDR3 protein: CASSQGGTDSNEQFF
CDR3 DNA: TGTGCCAGCAGCCAAGGGGGGACTGATAGCAATGAGCAGTTCTTC

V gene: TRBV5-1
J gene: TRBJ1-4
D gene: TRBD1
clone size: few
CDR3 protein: CASSLGTGPYEKLFF
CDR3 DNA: TGCGCCAGCAGCTTGGGGACAGGGCCATATGAAAAACTGTTTTTT